This record concerns one T cell receptor beta chain sequence. Antigen specificity is unknown. The source of the sample is a study of identical twins. Study observations and caveats: Insertions ran lower in abundant cord blood beta clonotypes, though not in memory repertoires. Low generation probability was overrepresented in out-of-frame alpha sequences shared by twins.

TCRdb analysed the 5' RACE reads with MiXCR anew, one entry per CDR3 protein. Seen here are roughly 260,000 distinct CDR3 sequences, approximately 7.9% observed once, and the top ten hold around 5%. The CDR3 sequence is 15 residues long. CDR1 SGHTS and CDR2 YDEGEE come from the germline V gene. The V gene lost 1 base and the J gene lost 3 bases, with 12 bases spanning the gap. The sample was also linked to a second study, of yellow fever vaccine responses in identical twins.

The gene calls are TRBV5-8 and TRBJ2-3; D remains ambiguous. The specimen sequenced was CD8+ T cells sorted from blood. The origin of this receptor is a woman aged 18-35 years in good health. CDR3 amino acids: CASSLNTGRTDTQYF. The DNA for the CDR3 is TGTGCCAGCAGCTTGAATACTGGGCGGACAGATACGCAGTATTTT.